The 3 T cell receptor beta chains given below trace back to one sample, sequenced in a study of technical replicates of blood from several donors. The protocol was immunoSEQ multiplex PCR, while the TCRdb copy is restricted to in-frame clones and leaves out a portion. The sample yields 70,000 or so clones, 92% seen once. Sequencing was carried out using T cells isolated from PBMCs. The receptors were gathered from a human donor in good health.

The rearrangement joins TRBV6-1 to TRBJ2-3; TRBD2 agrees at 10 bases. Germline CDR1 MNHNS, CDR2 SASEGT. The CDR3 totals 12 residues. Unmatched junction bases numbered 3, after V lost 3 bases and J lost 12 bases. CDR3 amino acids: CASSEGLALQYF. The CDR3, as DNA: TGTGCCAGCAGTGAGGGACTAGCGCTTCAGTATTTT.

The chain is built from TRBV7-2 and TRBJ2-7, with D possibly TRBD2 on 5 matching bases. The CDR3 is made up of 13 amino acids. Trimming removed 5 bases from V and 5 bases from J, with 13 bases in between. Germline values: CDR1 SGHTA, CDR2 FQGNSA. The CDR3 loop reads CASSPGGQHEQYF. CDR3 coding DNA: TGTGCCAGCAGCCCCGGAGGCCAGCACGAGCAGTACTTC. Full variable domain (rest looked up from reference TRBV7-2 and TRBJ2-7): GAGVSQSPSNKVTEKGKDVELRCDPISGHTALYWYRQSLGQGLEFLIYFQGNSAPDKSGLPSDRFSAERTGGSVSTLTIQRTQQEDSAVYLCASSPGGQHEQYFGPGTRLTVT.

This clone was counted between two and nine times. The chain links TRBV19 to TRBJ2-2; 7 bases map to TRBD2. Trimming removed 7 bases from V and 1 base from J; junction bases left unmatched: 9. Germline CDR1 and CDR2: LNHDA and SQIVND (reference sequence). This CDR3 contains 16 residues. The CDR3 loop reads CASTSGLQRNTGELFF. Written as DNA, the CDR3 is TGTGCCAGTACTAGCGGCTTACAACGGAACACCGGGGAGCTGTTTTTT.